This TCR beta chain originates from a study of T-cell memory formation after mild COVID-19. This clonotype has just a few counts. Antigen: not known. The CDR3 covers 14 residues. General study findings and limits: Whether day 37 second-wave clones are SARS-CoV-2-specific was not confirmed. Clones shrinking from day 15 to 85 showed even CD4/CD8 mixes; later expanders tilted CD4+. Of the contracting clones, CD4+ ones lay mainly in CM and EM, and CD8+ ones in EMRA.

TCRdb re-derived calls from the 5' RACE reads in MiXCR, one entry per CDR3 protein. The table records around 130,000 distinct CDR3 sequences, 15% to 20% of them present only once. The clonotype comes from a man in his late teens or twenties who had mild COVID-19 (a few samples of this study predate the infection). Cell type and time point are not known. Sequenced sample: PBMCs or a T cell subset sorted from them (not recorded which). V usage is TRBV3-2 and J usage is TRBJ2-7; the table's D gene call, TRBD1, was not cross checked with the DNA. TRBV3-2 has pseudogene status. The CDR3 DNA reads TGTGCCAGCAGCCAAGATGTGAGGGGTCACGAGCAGTACGTC. Its protein product is CASSQDVRGHEQYV.